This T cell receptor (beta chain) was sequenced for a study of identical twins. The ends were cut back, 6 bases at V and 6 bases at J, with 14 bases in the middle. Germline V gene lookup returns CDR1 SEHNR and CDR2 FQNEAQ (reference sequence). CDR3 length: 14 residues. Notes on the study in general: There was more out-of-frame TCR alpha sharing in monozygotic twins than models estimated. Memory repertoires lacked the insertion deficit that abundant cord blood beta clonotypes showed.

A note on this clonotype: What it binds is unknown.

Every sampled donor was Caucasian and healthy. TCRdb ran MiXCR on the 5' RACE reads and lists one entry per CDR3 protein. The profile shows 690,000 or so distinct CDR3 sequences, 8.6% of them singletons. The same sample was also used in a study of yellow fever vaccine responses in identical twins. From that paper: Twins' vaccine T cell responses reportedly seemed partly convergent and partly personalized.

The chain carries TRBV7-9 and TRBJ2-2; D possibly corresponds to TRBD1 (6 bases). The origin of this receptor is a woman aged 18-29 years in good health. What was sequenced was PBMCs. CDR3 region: CASRGAPGAGELFF. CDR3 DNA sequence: TGTGCCAGCAGGGGGGCCCCGGGCGCCGGGGAGCTGTTTTTT.